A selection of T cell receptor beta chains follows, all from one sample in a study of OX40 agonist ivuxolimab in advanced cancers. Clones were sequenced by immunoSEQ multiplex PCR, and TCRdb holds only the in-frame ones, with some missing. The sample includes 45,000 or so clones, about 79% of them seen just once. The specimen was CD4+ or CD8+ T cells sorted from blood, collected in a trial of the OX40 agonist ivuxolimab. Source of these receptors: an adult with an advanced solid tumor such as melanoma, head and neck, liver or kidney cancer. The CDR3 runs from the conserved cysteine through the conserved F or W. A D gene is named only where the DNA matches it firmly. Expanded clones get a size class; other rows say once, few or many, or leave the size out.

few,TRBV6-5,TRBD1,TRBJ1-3,TGTGCCAGCAGCTACGACAGGGCGGCTGGAAACACCATATATTTT,CASSYDRAAGNTIYF
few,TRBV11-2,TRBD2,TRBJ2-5,TGTGCCAGCAGCCCTGGAGCGGGGTACGGAGAGACCCAGTACTTC,CASSPGAGYGETQYF
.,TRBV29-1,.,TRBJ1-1,TGCAGCGTTAAGCCGGGGGGATTAACTGAAGCTTTCTTT,CSVKPGGLTEAFF
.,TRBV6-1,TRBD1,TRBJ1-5,TGTGCCAGCGCTACAGGGGACAATCAGCCCCAGCATTTT,CASATGDNQPQHF
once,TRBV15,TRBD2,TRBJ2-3,TGTGCCACCAGCACCGGACTAGCGGGGCTCAGCACAGATACGCAGTATTTT,CATSTGLAGLSTDTQYF
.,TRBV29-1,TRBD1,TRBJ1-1,TGCAGCGTTGAACCGGGACAGGGGTTTACTGAAGCTTTCTTT,CSVEPGQGFTEAFF
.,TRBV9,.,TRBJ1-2,TGTGCCAGCATGGGGGACCCACCTAACTATGGCTACACCTTC,CASMGDPPNYGYTF
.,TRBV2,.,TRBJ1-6,TGTGCCAGCAGTGAATTGAGAGGCTATAATTCACCCCTCCACTTT,CASSELRGYNSPLHF
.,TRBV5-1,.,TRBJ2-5,TGCGCCAGCAGCTCAGACCCGGGGGAGACCCAGTACTTC,CASSSDPGETQYF
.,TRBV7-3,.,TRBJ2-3,TGTGCCAGCAGCCTATTAGCGGGCACAGATACGCAGTATTTT,CASSLLAGTDTQYF
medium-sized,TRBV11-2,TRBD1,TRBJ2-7,TGTGCCAGCAGCATCAACTCCGGGACAGGGAACGAGCAGTACTTC,CASSINSGTGNEQYF
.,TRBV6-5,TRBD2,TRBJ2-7,TGTGCCAGCAGTTCCCTAACTAGCGGGGCCTACGAGCAGTACTTC,CASSSLTSGAYEQYF
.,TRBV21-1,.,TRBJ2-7,TGTGCCAGCAGCAAAGGGGGCACTTCCGAGCAGTACTTC,CASSKGGTSEQYF
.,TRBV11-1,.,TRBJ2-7,TGTGCCAGCAGCTTAGCTAGAACGGCTGGGCACGAGCAGTACTTC,CASSLARTAGHEQYF
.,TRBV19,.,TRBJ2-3,TGTGCCAGTACCCCAACAGGGTTGGCGGCAGATACGCAGTATTTT,CASTPTGLAADTQYF
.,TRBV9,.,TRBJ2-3,TGTGCCAGCAGCTGGGGAGAGACTACGCAGTATTTT,CASSWGETTQYF
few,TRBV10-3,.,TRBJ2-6,TGTGCCATCAGTGCAGGGACTGGGGCCAACGTCCTGACTTTC,CAISAGTGANVLTF
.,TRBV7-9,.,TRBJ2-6,TGTGCCAGCAGCTTAGTTTCTGGGGCCAACGTCCTGACTTTC,CASSLVSGANVLTF
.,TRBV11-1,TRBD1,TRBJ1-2,TGTGCCAGCAGCCACATTGGACAGGGCGGTGGCTACACCTTC,CASSHIGQGGGYTF
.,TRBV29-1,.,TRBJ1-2,TGCAGCGTTGACAGAGGCTATGGCTACACCTTC,CSVDRGYGYTF
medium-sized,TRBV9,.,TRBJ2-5,TGTGCCAGCAGCTTAAGCGGCCAAGAGACCCAGTACTTC,CASSLSGQETQYF
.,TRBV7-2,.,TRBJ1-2,TGTGCCAGCAGCCCCCGGGACTATGGCTACACCTTC,CASSPRDYGYTF
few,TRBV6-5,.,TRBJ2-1,TGTGCCAGCAGTTATGATAGGGGAAGGATTGAGCAGTTCTTC,CASSYDRGRIEQFF
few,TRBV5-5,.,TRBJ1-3,TGTGCCAGCAGCTTGGCCTGGGGGGCTGGAAACACCATATATTTT,CASSLAWGAGNTIYF
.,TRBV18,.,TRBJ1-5,TGTGCCAGCTCACTCCTAACGTCCGGGACAACTAGCAATCAGCCCCAGCATTTT,CASSLLTSGTTSNQPQHF
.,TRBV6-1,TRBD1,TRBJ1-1,TGTGCCAGCAGTGAAAAGGGGACAGGGTACACTGAAGCTTTCTTT,CASSEKGTGYTEAFF
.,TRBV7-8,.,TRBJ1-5,TGTGCCAGCAGCTCTTCCCGCCGATCCAGTTATAGCAATCAGCCCCAGCATTTT,CASSSSRRSSYSNQPQHF
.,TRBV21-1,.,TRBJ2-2,TGTGCCAGCAGCAAGTATGTAGGAGCGGCGAACACCGGGGAGCTGTTTTTT,CASSKYVGAANTGELFF
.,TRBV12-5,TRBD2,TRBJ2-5,TGTGCTAGTGGTAACGGGGGGGCCGGTGGAGAGACCCAGTACTTC,CASGNGGAGGETQYF
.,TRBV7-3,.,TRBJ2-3,TGTGCCAGCAGCCCTATAGGGGAGGTCACAGATACGCAGTATTTT,CASSPIGEVTDTQYF
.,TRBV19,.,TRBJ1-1,TGTGCCAGTAGTATTCCGCTATTTGAAGCTTTCTTT,CASSIPLFEAFF